The 21 T cell receptor beta chains given below trace back to one sample, sequenced in a study of early T cells in non-severe SARS-CoV-2 infection. TCRdb reanalysed the 5' RACE reads using MiXCR and keeps one entry per CDR3 protein. Among 25,000 to 30,000 distinct CDR3 sequences, around 5% were seen once, and the ten largest hold 6.3%. The specimen was whole blood. These receptors were collected from an adult who was a healthcare worker with PCR-confirmed SARS-CoV-2 infection or an uninfected control (not recorded which).

This clonotype was counted a few times. The chain is built from TRBV7-2 and TRBJ1-2; 11 nucleotides agree with TRBD1. The CDR3 spans 15 residues. Unmatched junction bases numbered 9, after V lost 5 bases and J lost 7 bases. In germline, CDR1 is SGHTA, CDR2 FQGNSA. The CDR3 DNA follows: TGTGCCAGCAGCCCAAGGACAGGGGGCGATCGTGGCTACACCTTC. Protein: CASSPRTGGDRGYTF.

This clonotype occurred many times. The chain carries TRBV2 and TRBJ2-4; D could derive from TRBD1 or TRBD2 (5 bases each). CDR1 and CDR2 (germline): SNHLY, FYNNEI. The length of the CDR3 is 15 residues. The V end lost 4 bases, the J end lost 3 bases, and 13 bases lay between the germline ends. The CDR3 sequence: CASSGDPLSKNIQYF. The CDR3 DNA is TGTGCCAGCAGTGGGGACCCCTTAAGCAAAAACATTCAGTACTTC.

This clonotype was recorded many times. The chain carries TRBV30 and TRBJ2-7; TRBD1 is a possible D gene (6 bases). Germline V gene lookup returns CDR1 GTSNPN and CDR2 SVGIG (reference sequence). Trimming pared 0 bases from V and 8 bases from J, leaving 14 bases between. This CDR3 is 13 amino acids long. The CDR3, as DNA: TGTGCCTGGAGTGTACCAGGGGTCTTTAAGCAGTACTTC. It translates to CAWSVPGVFKQYF.

This chain links TRBV5-1 with TRBJ2-2; D is perhaps TRBD1 (6 bases). The CDR3 spans 14 residues. Germline loops: CDR1 SGHRS, CDR2 YFSETQ. Trimming removed 3 bases from V and 5 bases from J, with 11 bases in between. The CDR3 bases are TGCGCCAGCAGCTCGATTACAGGGACCGGGGAGCTGTTTTTT. Amino acids: CASSSITGTGELFF.

This clonotype occurred many times. The chain employs TRBV6-6 and TRBJ1-5; no clear D. The V gene lost 4 bases and the J gene lost 9 bases, with 13 bases spanning the gap. The CDR3 covers 13 residues. CDR1 and CDR2 from the germline V gene are MNHNY and SVGAGI (reference sequence). The CDR3 DNA reads TGTGCCAGCAGTTCGGGAGAACTACGGCCCCAGCATTTT. It specifies CASSSGELRPQHF.

This clonotype turned up a few times. The chain recombines TRBV5-1 with TRBJ2-4; the D call may be TRBD1 or TRBD2 (5 bases each). The CDR3 extends over 16 amino acids. CDR1 is SGHRS and CDR2 is YFSETQ in the germline V gene. The ends were cut back, 2 bases at V and 0 bases at J, with 12 bases in the middle. CDR3 in amino acids: CASSFDTGTAKNIQYF. The CDR3 bases are TGCGCCAGCAGCTTTGATACCGGGACAGCCAAAAACATTCAGTACTTC.

This clonotype was counted ten times or more. This chain joins TRBV5-5 and TRBJ1-1; no firm D call. The CDR3 sequence is 14 residues long. CDR1 is SGHKS and CDR2 is YYEKEE in the germline V gene (reference sequence). Deletions cut 1 base from V and 7 bases from J, with 14 bases between. DNA of the CDR3: TGTGCCAGCAGCTTGATCCCGGGCAGTCTTGAAGCTTTCTTT. Its protein product is CASSLIPGSLEAFF.

The V gene is TRBV5-1, the J gene TRBJ1-1; D is unclear. CDR1 and CDR2 (germline): SGHRS, YFSETQ. Trimming cost V 2 bases and J 5 bases, with 13 bases left between them. The CDR3 runs 14 residues. CDR3 region: CASSFAAPGTEAFF. The CDR3 DNA follows: TGCGCCAGCAGCTTTGCGGCCCCGGGGACTGAAGCTTTCTTT.

In this sample, this clonotype turned up many times. This chain connects TRBV5-1 to TRBJ2-5; 13 positions agree with TRBD2. This CDR3 contains 15 residues. Germline loops: CDR1 SGHRS, CDR2 YFSETQ. V shed 4 bases, J shed 4 bases, and the junction held 4 bases outside the gene matches. In DNA, the CDR3 is TGCGCCAGCAGCCGGGGACTAGCGGGGAGAGAGACCCAGTACTTC. This sequence encodes CASSRGLAGRETQYF.

This clonotype has at least ten counts. The CDR3 spells CASSLWQGADQPQHF. Written as DNA, the CDR3 is TGTGCCAGCAGTTTGTGGCAGGGAGCGGATCAGCCCCAGCATTTT. V gene TRBV12-3 or TRBV12-4 combines with J gene TRBJ1-5, with D perhaps matching TRBD1 (5 bases). V was cut by 3 bases and J by 5 bases, with 14 bases left in between. The CDR3 covers 15 residues.

This clonotype was observed many times. This rearrangement joins TRBV20-1 to TRBJ2-1; 8 bases agree with TRBD2. J was trimmed by 7 bases and V by 6 bases; bases with no gene match: 8. Germline-derived CDR1 and CDR2 are DFQATT and SNEGSKA (reference sequence). This CDR3 spans 13 amino acids. CDR3 region: CSAPIGRGNEQFF. The DNA for the CDR3 is TGCAGTGCCCCTATCGGGAGGGGAAATGAGCAGTTCTTC.

The chain recombines TRBV29-1 with TRBJ2-5, with 8 bases fitting TRBD2. J lost 5 bases, V lost 3 bases, and 8 bases had no gene match. This CDR3 region has 14 residues. Germline V gene lookup returns CDR1 SQVTM and CDR2 ANQGSEA. This chain's CDR3 is CSVDVGTSLETQYF. In DNA form, the CDR3 reads TGCAGCGTTGATGTCGGGACTAGTCTTGAGACCCAGTACTTC.

This chain uses TRBV19 with TRBJ2-3, with unresolved D. CDR3 length equals 14 residues. The germline V gene has CDR1 LNHDA and CDR2 SQIVND (reference sequence). Trimming took off 1 base at V and 6 bases at J, with 11 bases between the two ends. The CDR3 protein is CASSIGPPRDTQYF. CDR3 DNA sequence: TGTGCCAGTAGTATAGGTCCCCCGAGGGATACGCAGTATTTT.

Only a few counts were recorded for this clonotype. The J gene is TRBJ2-7, the V gene TRBV20-1; either TRBD1 or TRBD2 may supply D (7 bases each). V lost 2 bases and J 7 bases, leaving 21 bases between the germline ends. This CDR3 comprises 15 residues. The germline CDR1 and CDR2 sequences are DFQATT and SNEGSKA (reference sequence). As DNA, the CDR3 is TGCAGTGCTAGATCTACCGTGGGAGGGGGCCAGGAGCAGTACTTC. Its protein product is CSARSTVGGGQEQYF.

This clonotype was counted ten times or more. The chain employs TRBV12-3 or TRBV12-4 and TRBJ2-1, with 9 positions matching TRBD2. Trimming took 5 bases from V and 3 from J; bases not matched to a gene: 5. The CDR3 is made up of 15 amino acids. CDR3 in amino acids: CASSPLAGSYNEQFF. CDR3 DNA: TGTGCCAGCAGTCCCCTAGCGGGAAGCTACAATGAGCAGTTCTTC.

The sample holds many counts of this clonotype. The genes are TRBV5-1 and TRBJ2-1, with 14 bases that match TRBD2. V gave up 3 bases and J gave up 7 bases; unmatched junction bases: 6. The CDR3 has 16 residues. Germline lookup yields CDR1 SGHRS and CDR2 YFSETQ. CDR3 in amino acids: CASSSPGLAGENEQFF. DNA for the CDR3: TGCGCCAGCAGCTCGCCGGGACTAGCGGGAGAAAATGAGCAGTTCTTC.

There are many counts of this clonotype. This chain joins TRBV6-5 and TRBJ2-2; 7 bases line up with TRBD2. The CDR3 is made up of 14 amino acids. Germline lookup yields CDR1 MNHEY and CDR2 SVGAGI. V lost 6 bases and J lost 5; bases outside the gene matches: 6. CDR3: CASRRLAVTGELFF. The CDR3 DNA reads TGTGCCAGCAGGCGACTAGCAGTAACCGGGGAGCTGTTTTTT.

This clonotype was observed a handful of times. The rearrangement uses TRBV29-1 and TRBJ2-7; weak D call: TRBD1 (5 bases). This CDR3 has 15 residues. Germline V lookup: CDR1 SQVTM, CDR2 ANQGSEA. Trimming took off 6 bases at V and 0 bases at J, with 18 bases between the two ends. CDR3 residues: CSVLSLRQSSYEQYF. CDR3 coding DNA: TGCAGCGTCCTATCCCTGAGACAGAGCTCCTACGAGCAGTACTTC.

The chain links TRBV18 to TRBJ2-5; weak D call: TRBD2 (6 bases). The CDR3 consists of 16 residues. In germline, CDR1 is KGHSH, CDR2 LQKENI. The V end was cut by 2 bases, the J end by 1 base, with 14 bases between. CDR3 sequence reads: CASSPSGDGRQETQYF. CDR3 sequence (DNA): TGTGCCAGCTCACCATCGGGGGACGGTCGCCAAGAGACCCAGTACTTC.

The chain employs TRBV5-6 and TRBJ2-3; a weak D match, TRBD2 (6 bases). The CDR3 totals 13 residues. V was cut by 4 bases and J by 3 bases, with 9 bases left in between. In germline, CDR1 is SGHDT, CDR2 YYEEEE. The CDR3 loop is CASSSLATDTQYF. CDR3 nucleotides: TGTGCCAGCAGCAGCCTAGCGACAGATACGCAGTATTTT.

This clonotype was detected many times. The rearrangement links TRBV19 to TRBJ2-3; D possibly corresponds to TRBD2 (6 bases). This CDR3 comprises 13 residues. Germline V gene sequence: CDR1 LNHDA, CDR2 SQIVND (reference sequence). V was cut by 5 bases and J by 1 base, with 7 bases left in between. CDR3 loop: CASSGGGTDTQYF. The CDR3, as DNA: TGTGCCAGTAGTGGCGGGGGCACAGATACGCAGTATTTT. Using reference TRBV19 and TRBJ2-3 for the parts outside the CDR3, the full variable domain is DGGITQSPKYLFRKEGQNVTLSCEQNLNHDAMYWYRQDPGQGLRLIYYSQIVNDFQKGDIAEGYSVSREKKESFPLTVTSAQKNPTAFYLCASSGGGTDTQYFGPGTRLTVL.